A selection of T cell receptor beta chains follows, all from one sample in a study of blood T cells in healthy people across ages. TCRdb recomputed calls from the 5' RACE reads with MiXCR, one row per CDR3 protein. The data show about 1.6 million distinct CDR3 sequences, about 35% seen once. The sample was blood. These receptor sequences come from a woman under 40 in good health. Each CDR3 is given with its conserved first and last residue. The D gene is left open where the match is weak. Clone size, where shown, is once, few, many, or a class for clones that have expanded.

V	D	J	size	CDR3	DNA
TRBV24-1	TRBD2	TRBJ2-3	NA	CATSDPGTSRPDTQYF	TGTGCCACCAGTGATCCCGGGACTAGCCGGCCAGATACGCAGTATTTT
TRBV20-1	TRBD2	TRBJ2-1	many	CSARELAGGYNEQFF	TGCAGTGCTAGAGAGCTAGCGGGGGGGTACAATGAGCAGTTCTTC
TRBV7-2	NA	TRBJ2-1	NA	CASSVPPQREQFF	TGTGCCAGCAGCGTACCTCCCCAGCGGGAGCAGTTCTTC
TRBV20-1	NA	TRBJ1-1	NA	CSARRQANTEAFF	TGCAGTGCTCGAAGACAGGCCAACACTGAAGCTTTCTTT
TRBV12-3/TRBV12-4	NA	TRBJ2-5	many	CASSPGTIQETQYF	TGTGCCAGCAGTCCGGGGACGATTCAAGAGACCCAGTACTTC
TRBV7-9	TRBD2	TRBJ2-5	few	CASSLASLAGEETQYF	TGTGCCAGCAGCTTAGCTAGCCTAGCGGGCGAAGAGACCCAGTACTTC
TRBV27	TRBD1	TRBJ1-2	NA	CASRRDRTPYGYTF	TGTGCCAGCAGGCGGGACAGAACTCCCTATGGCTACACCTTC
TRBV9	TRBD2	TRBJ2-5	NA	CASSAYGGAQETQYF	TGTGCCAGCAGCGCCTACGGGGGGGCTCAAGAGACCCAGTACTTC
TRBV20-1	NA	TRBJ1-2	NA	CSVKLGAYGYTF	TGCAGTGTGAAGTTGGGGGCCTATGGCTACACCTTC
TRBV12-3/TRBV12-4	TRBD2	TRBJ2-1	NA	CASGHLGTTLGKVQFF	TGTGCCAGCGGGCACCTCGGGACTACCCTGGGGAAGGTGCAGTTCTTC
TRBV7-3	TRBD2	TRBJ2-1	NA	CASSSRASGDNEQFF	TGTGCCAGCAGCTCAAGGGCTAGCGGAGACAATGAGCAGTTCTTC
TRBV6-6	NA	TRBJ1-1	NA	CASSYKQANTEAFF	TGTGCCAGCAGTTATAAACAGGCGAACACTGAAGCTTTCTTT
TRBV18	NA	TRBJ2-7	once	CASSPTGKVNYEQYF	TGTGCCAGCTCACCAACCGGAAAGGTGAACTACGAGCAGTACTTC
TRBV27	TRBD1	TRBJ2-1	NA	CASSSRLVGGQLDNEQFF	TGTGCCAGCAGTAGTAGGTTAGTAGGGGGCCAGTTGGACAATGAGCAGTTCTTC
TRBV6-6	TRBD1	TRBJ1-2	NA	CASRRDSGDYGYTF	TGTGCCAGCAGAAGGGACAGCGGTGACTATGGCTACACCTTC
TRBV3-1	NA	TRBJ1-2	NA	CASSHAGIQGYGYTF	TGTGCCAGCAGCCATGCCGGGATTCAGGGCTATGGCTACACCTTC
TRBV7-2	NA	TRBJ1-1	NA	CASSLTRPTEAFF	TGTGCCAGCAGCTTGACAAGGCCCACTGAAGCTTTCTTT
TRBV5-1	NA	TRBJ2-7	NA	CASSRGTSTYEQYF	TGCGCCAGCAGCCGCGGGACCTCTACCTACGAGCAGTACTTC
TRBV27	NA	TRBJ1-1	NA	CASSFAGSGLSEAFF	TGTGCCAGCAGTTTCGCGGGCTCGGGGTTGAGTGAAGCTTTCTTT
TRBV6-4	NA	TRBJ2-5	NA	CASSFRLVQETQYF	TGTGCCAGCAGTTTTAGACTAGTCCAAGAGACCCAGTACTTC
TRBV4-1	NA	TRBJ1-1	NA	CASSQDTTGGASTEAFF	TGCGCCAGCAGCCAAGACACCACGGGAGGTGCGAGCACTGAAGCTTTCTTT
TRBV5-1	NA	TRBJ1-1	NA	CASSLRAQGLNTEAFF	TGCGCCAGCAGCTTGCGGGCTCAGGGGTTGAACACTGAAGCTTTCTTT
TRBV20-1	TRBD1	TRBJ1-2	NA	CSAKGQGANYGYTF	TGCAGTGCAAAAGGACAGGGTGCTAACTATGGCTACACCTTC
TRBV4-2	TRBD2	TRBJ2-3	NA	CASSQDGSGMADTQYF	TGTGCCAGCAGCCAAGACGGTAGCGGGATGGCAGATACGCAGTATTTT
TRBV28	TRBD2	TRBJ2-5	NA	CASCGGRFETQYF	TGTGCCAGCTGTGGCGGGAGATTCGAGACCCAGTACTTC
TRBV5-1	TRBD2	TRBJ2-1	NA	CASSHNSLAGVDNEQFF	TGCGCCAGCAGTCATAACTCGTTAGCGGGAGTAGACAATGAGCAGTTCTTC
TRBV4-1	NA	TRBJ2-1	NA	CASSQGHLGNEQFF	TGCGCCAGCAGCCAAGGCCATCTTGGAAATGAGCAGTTCTTC
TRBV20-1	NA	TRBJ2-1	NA	CRAVMSGLAFNEQFF	TGCAGGGCTGTCATGAGCGGGCTCGCCTTCAATGAGCAGTTCTTC
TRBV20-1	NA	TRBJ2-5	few	CSAKGDRETQYF	TGCAGTGCGAAGGGTGACCGGGAGACCCAGTACTTC